Each of the 4 T cell receptor beta chains below was sequenced from the same sample in a study of regulatory T cells in long-lasting Graves disease. Arm-PCR of CDR3 regions and iRepertoire HTBI primers were used to build TCR beta libraries. TCRdb re-analysed the multiplex PCR reads in MiXCR, keeping a single row per CDR3 protein. The sample holds around 250,000 distinct CDR3 sequences, roughly 21% seen once. The time point is: newly diagnosed GD, antithyroid drugs for less than 3 months. Extracted RNA from PBMCs served as the source of the TCR library. Sequenced material: peripheral blood mononuclear cells (PBMCs), taken at new diagnosis, from a patient treated with antithyroid drugs. Every receptor here comes from a female donor with Graves disease.

This clonotype appeared many times. The chain couples TRBV12-3 or TRBV12-4 to TRBJ2-1, with D unresolved. V was shortened by 6 bases and J by 10 bases, with 10 bases between the two germline ends. The CDR3 runs 11 residues. The CDR3, as DNA: TGTGCCAGCAGCCTTTCCCGGGAGCAGTTCTTC. Its protein is CASSLSREQFF.

This clonotype was observed many times. The CDR3 spells CASSWGTSRQETQYF. As DNA, the CDR3 is TGTGCCAGCAGTTGGGGGACTAGCCGTCAAGAGACCCAGTACTTC. J is TRBJ2-5 and V is TRBV6-2 or TRBV6-3, with 9 positions matching TRBD2. Per the germline V gene, CDR1 is MNHEY and CDR2 is SVGEGT. V dropped 4 bases and J dropped 2; count of bases not matched to a gene: 5. This CDR3 region has 15 residues.

The chain carries TRBV6-5 and TRBJ1-6, with D possibly matching TRBD1 (6 bases). Germline loops: CDR1 MNHEY, CDR2 SVGAGI. This CDR3 has 18 amino acids. Trimming removed 2 bases from V and 5 bases from J, with 19 bases in between. CDR3 sequence reads: CASSYGYGGGFNNSPLHF. CDR3 nucleotides: TGTGCCAGCAGTTACGGGTATGGGGGGGGCTTCAATAATTCACCCCTCCACTTT.

Comments on this clonotype: A much larger clone differs by one base, so this may be a read error. The rearrangement uses TRBV6-1 and TRBJ1-1, with no clear D. The germline V and J ends were trimmed by 7 bases and 1 base, with 10 bases remaining between them. The CDR3 covers 13 residues. Germline V gene data show CDR1 as MNHNS and CDR2 as SASEGT. Written as DNA, the CDR3 is TGTGCCAGCATATGGAGCGGGAACACTGAAGCTTTCTTT. It yields the protein CASIWSGNTEAFF.